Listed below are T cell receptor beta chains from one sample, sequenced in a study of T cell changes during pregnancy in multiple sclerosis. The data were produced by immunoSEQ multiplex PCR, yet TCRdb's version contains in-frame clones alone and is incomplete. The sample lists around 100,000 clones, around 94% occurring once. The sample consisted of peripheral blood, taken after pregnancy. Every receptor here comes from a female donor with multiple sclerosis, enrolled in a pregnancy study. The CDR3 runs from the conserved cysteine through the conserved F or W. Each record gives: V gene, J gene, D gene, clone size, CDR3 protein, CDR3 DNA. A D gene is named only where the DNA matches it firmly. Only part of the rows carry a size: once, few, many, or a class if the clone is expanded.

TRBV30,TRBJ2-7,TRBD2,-,CAWSAIQTSGREGWSSYEQYF,TGTGCCTGGAGTGCCATCCAAACTAGCGGGAGGGAGGGATGGAGCTCCTACGAGCAGTACTTC
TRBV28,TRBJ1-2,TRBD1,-,CASSPGGFGYTF,TGTGCCAGCAGTCCAGGGGGTTTCGGCTACACCTTC
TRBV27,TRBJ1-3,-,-,CASSLSWASGNTIYF,TGTGCCAGCAGTTTATCGTGGGCCTCTGGAAACACCATATATTTT
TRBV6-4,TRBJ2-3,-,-,CASSDGTGDTDTQYF,TGTGCCAGCAGTGACGGGACGGGGGACACAGATACGCAGTATTTT
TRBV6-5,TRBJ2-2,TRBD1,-,CASSTTGGLTGELFF,TGTGCCAGCAGTACGACAGGGGGCCTCACCGGGGAGCTGTTTTTT
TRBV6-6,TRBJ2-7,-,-,CASSYAGTYEQYF,TGTGCCAGCAGTTACGCAGGTACTTACGAGCAGTACTTC
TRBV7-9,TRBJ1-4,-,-,CASSSTDRSDNEKLFF,TGTGCCAGCAGCTCGACCGACAGGAGCGATAATGAAAAACTGTTTTTT
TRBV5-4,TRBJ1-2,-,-,CASSSPGTGSLYGYTF,TGTGCCAGCAGCAGTCCGGGAACAGGGTCTCTTTATGGCTACACCTTC
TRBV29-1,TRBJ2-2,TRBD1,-,CSVGTGNTGELFF,TGCAGCGTGGGGACAGGGAACACCGGGGAGCTGTTTTTT
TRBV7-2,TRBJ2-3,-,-,CASSLLRGRGFTDTQYF,TGTGCCAGCAGCCTCCTAAGGGGAAGGGGATTCACAGATACGCAGTATTTT
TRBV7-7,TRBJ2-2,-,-,CASSPDLRGTGELFF,TGTGCCAGCAGCCCCGACCTCCGGGGCACCGGGGAGCTGTTTTTT
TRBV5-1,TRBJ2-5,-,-,CASSLTPTGIQETQYF,TGCGCCAGCAGCCTAACACCGACAGGAATCCAAGAGACCCAGTACTTC
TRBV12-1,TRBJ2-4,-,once,CASSSSGGAAKNIQYF,TGTGCCAGCAGCTCCAGCGGGGGGGCCGCCAAAAACATTCAGTACTTC
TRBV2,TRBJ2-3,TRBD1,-,CASMTGGDSTDTQYF,TGTGCCAGCATGACAGGGGGAGATAGCACAGATACGCAGTATTTT
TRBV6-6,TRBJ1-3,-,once,CASSYGGSLGNTIYF,TGTGCCAGCAGTTACGGCGGTTCGTTGGGAAACACCATATATTTT
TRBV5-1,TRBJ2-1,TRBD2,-,CASSRSGGDEQFF,TGCGCCAGCAGCCGCTCGGGGGGGGATGAGCAGTTCTTC
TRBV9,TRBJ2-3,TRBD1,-,CASSALGETGEFSDTQYF,TGTGCCAGCAGCGCTCTTGGAGAGACAGGGGAATTTAGTGATACGCAGTATTTT
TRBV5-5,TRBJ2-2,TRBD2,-,CASSHRTSGSTGELFF,TGTGCCAGCAGTCATCGGACTAGCGGGAGCACCGGGGAGCTGTTTTTT
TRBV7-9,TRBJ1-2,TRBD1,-,CASSLGTEYGYTF,TGTGCCAGCAGCTTGGGGACAGAGTATGGCTACACCTTC
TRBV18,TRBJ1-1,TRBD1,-,CASSPSRTGMRTGEAFF,TGTGCCAGCTCACCATCGCGGACAGGGATGCGTACGGGTGAAGCTTTCTTT
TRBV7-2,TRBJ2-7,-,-,CASMRFSSYEQYF,TGTGCCAGCATGAGGTTCAGCTCCTACGAGCAGTACTTC
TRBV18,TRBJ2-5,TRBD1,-,CASSQDRGETQYF,TGTGCCAGCTCACAGGACAGGGGTGAGACCCAGTACTTC
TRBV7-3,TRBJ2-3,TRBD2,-,CASSPSGGALDTQYF,TGTGCCAGCAGCCCTAGCGGGGGGGCCCTAGATACGCAGTATTTT
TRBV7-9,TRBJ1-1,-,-,CASSAFLQGAEAFF,TGTGCCAGCAGCGCCTTCCTACAGGGCGCTGAAGCTTTCTTT
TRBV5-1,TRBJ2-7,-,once,CASSLEPAGATYEQYF,TGCGCCAGCAGCTTGGAACCCGCAGGGGCCACCTACGAGCAGTACTTC
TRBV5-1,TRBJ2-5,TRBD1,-,CASSLAKGAGGSETQYF,TGCGCCAGCAGCTTGGCAAAGGGTGCAGGGGGATCGGAGACCCAGTACTTC
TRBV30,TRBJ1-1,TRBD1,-,CAWIRGLGQAFF,TGTGCCTGGATCAGGGGGCTCGGACAAGCTTTCTTT
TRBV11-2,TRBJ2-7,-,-,CASSLGVTVYEQYF,TGTGCCAGCAGCTTAGGAGTGACAGTCTACGAGCAGTACTTC
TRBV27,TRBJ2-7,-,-,CASSSLLLVHEQYF,TGTGCCAGCAGTTCGTTGCTGTTAGTCCACGAGCAGTACTTC
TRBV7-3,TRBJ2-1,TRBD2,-,CASSSYPGTRDEQFF,TGTGCCAGCAGCTCCTACCCTGGGACTAGAGATGAGCAGTTCTTC
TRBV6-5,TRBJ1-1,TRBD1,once,CASFNRGTEAFF,TGTGCCAGCTTTAACAGGGGCACTGAAGCTTTCTTT
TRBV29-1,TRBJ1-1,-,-,CSAATGGNTEAFF,TGCAGCGCCGCGACAGGAGGGAACACTGAAGCTTTCTTT
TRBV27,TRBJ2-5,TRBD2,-,CASSVRRTRQETQYF,TGTGCCAGCAGTGTAAGACGGACTAGACAAGAGACCCAGTACTTC
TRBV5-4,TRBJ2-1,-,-,CASSLNAGAGNEQFF,TGTGCCAGCAGCCTGAATGCGGGGGCGGGAAATGAGCAGTTCTTC
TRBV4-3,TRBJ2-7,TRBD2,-,CASSQDAPGGPYAVQYF,TGCGCCAGCAGCCAAGATGCCCCGGGGGGACCTTATGCGGTGCAGTACTTC
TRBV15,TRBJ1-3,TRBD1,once,CATSRDRGLSGNTIYF,TGTGCCACCAGCAGAGATAGGGGGCTCTCTGGAAACACCATATATTTT
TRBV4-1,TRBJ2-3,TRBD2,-,CASSQDLAGGTDTQYF,TGCGCCAGCAGCCAAGATTTAGCGGGAGGGACAGATACGCAGTATTTT
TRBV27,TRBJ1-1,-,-,CASKTALNTEAFF,TGTGCCAGCAAGACAGCCTTGAACACTGAAGCTTTCTTT
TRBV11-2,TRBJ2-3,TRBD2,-,CASSLVGGISTDTQYF,TGTGCCAGCAGCTTAGTGGGAGGGATTAGCACAGATACGCAGTATTTT
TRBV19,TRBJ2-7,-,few,CASRPAGMKYEQYF,TGTGCCAGTAGACCGGCAGGGATGAAGTACGAGCAGTACTTC
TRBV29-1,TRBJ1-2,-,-,CSVEEDSPRRVNF,TGCAGCGTTGAAGAGGACAGCCCTCGACGGGTTAACTTC
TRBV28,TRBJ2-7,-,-,CASSPTRLPRGYEQYF,TGTGCCAGCAGCCCTACCCGACTCCCTCGGGGGTACGAGCAGTACTTC
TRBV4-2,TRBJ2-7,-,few,CASSQDKAASSYEQYF,TGTGCCAGCAGCCAAGATAAGGCAGCGAGCTCCTACGAGCAGTACTTC
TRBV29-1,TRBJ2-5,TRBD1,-,CSVTGQGVMETQYF,TGCAGCGTTACGGGACAGGGGGTTATGGAGACCCAGTACTTC
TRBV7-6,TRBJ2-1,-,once,CASSLGAGENEQFF,TGTGCCAGCAGCTTAGGGGCAGGGGAGAATGAGCAGTTCTTC
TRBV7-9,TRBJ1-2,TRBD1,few,CASSLTGTGRVGYTF,TGTGCCAGCAGCTTAACCGGGACAGGGCGAGTTGGCTACACCTTC
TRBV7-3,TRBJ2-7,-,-,CASSVSGTYEQYF,TGTGCCAGCAGCGTATCAGGGACCTACGAGCAGTACTTC
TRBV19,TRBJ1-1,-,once,CASSTLARGDTEAFF,TGTGCCAGTAGTACCCTCGCCCGGGGAGACACTGAAGCTTTCTTT
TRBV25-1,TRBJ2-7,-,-,CASSEFNSRDYEQYF,TGTGCCAGCAGTGAATTTAATAGCAGAGACTACGAGCAGTACTTC